This T cell receptor beta chain is from a study of T cell responses to AZD1222 COVID-19 vaccine. Using immunoSEQ multiplex PCR, the repertoire was profiled, and TCRdb retains in-frame clones only, with some absent. The sample lists about 150,000 clones, around 90% seen once, with 7% to 9% in the top ten. This CDR3 comprises 13 residues. The germline gives CDR1 LNHDA, CDR2 SQIVND (reference sequence). V was shortened by 1 base and J by 2 bases, with 5 bases between the two germline ends. The sequencing here drew on peripheral blood, taken 28 days after the second dose of the MenACWY control vaccine. The chain recombines TRBV19 with TRBJ2-5; D remains ambiguous. This sequence originates from an adult who received the MenACWY meningococcal vaccine as a control. The CDR3 bases are TGTGCCAGTAGTATAGGAGAACAAGAGACCCAGTACTTC. Its translation is CASSIGEQETQYF.